Following are 26 T cell receptor beta chains from one sample sequenced in a study of identical twins. TCRdb re-called the 5' RACE reads through MiXCR, storing one row per CDR3 protein. The sample consists of around 690,000 distinct CDR3 sequences, approximately 21% of them appearing once. These same records also appear under a second study, on T cells expressing NK-cell markers.

Material: PBMCs. The receptor set was obtained from a woman between 18 and 29 years old in good health.

This clonotype turned up a few times. This chain links TRBV6-1 with TRBJ2-4; no clear D. With 7 bases removed from V and 8 bases from J, the gap between germline ends came to 18 bases. The CDR3 extends over 14 amino acids. Germline V CDR1 and CDR2: MNHNS, SASEGT. Here the CDR3 DNA reads TGTGCCAGCAATCCCGGGTCTTCAAGGGACATTCAGTACTTC. Translation: CASNPGSSRDIQYF.

This clonotype appeared many times. The chain combines TRBV20-1 with TRBJ2-2; 10 nucleotides line up with TRBD2. There are 17 residues in the CDR3. Trimming cost V 1 base and J 0 bases; bases outside gene matches: 5. Germline-derived CDR1 and CDR2 are DFQATT and SNEGSKA (reference sequence). CDR3 loop: CSARALAGASNTGELFF. CDR3 coding DNA: TGCAGTGCTAGAGCTCTAGCGGGGGCCTCGAACACCGGGGAGCTGTTTTTT.

The chain is built from TRBV20-1 and TRBJ1-1; D gene unclear. V lost 6 bases and J lost 0, with 17 bases in between. The length of the CDR3 is 15 residues. Germline lookup yields CDR1 DFQATT and CDR2 SNEGSKA (reference sequence). CDR3 bases: TGCAGTGCCCCAAGCAGACGGACTCTGAACACTGAAGCTTTCTTT. It is translated as CSAPSRRTLNTEAFF.

This clonotype was counted between two and nine times. The CDR3 loop is CASSLGMDGETQYF. As DNA, the CDR3 is TGCGCCAGCAGCTTGGGGATGGACGGAGAGACCCAGTACTTC. The J gene is TRBJ2-5, the V gene TRBV5-1; D uncertain. The length of the CDR3 is 14 residues. V lost 0 bases and J 4 bases, leaving 10 bases between the germline ends. Germline-derived CDR1 and CDR2 are SGHRS and YFSETQ.

J is TRBJ2-1 and V is TRBV7-9; no definite D call. CDR1 SEHNR and CDR2 FQNEAQ come from the germline V gene (reference sequence). This CDR3 region has 13 residues. V gave up 5 bases and J gave up 9 bases, with 14 bases separating them. The CDR3 reads CASSLNAGSEQFF. CDR3 bases: TGTGCCAGCAGCCTAAACGCTGGTAGTGAGCAGTTCTTC.

The chain recombines TRBV9 with TRBJ2-7, with TRBD2 identical over 9 bases. The trim removed 0 bases at V and 4 bases at J, leaving 5 bases unmatched. The CDR3 has 15 amino acids. CDR1 and CDR2 from the germline V gene are SGDLS and YYNGEE. In DNA, the CDR3 is TGTGCCAGCAGCGTAGGCGGGAGGGATGGATACGAGCAGTACTTC. This encodes CASSVGGRDGYEQYF.

The chain recombines TRBV9 with TRBJ2-3; D remains ambiguous. The CDR3 totals 14 residues. Germline CDR1 is SGDLS and CDR2 is YYNGEE. Trimming took off 4 bases at V and 2 bases at J, with 11 bases between the two ends. The DNA of the CDR3 is TGTGCCAGCAGCTCGCCGACTGACACAGATACGCAGTATTTT. Its translation is CASSSPTDTDTQYF.

This clonotype was observed a handful of times. The rearrangement joins TRBV12-3 or TRBV12-4 to TRBJ2-1; a weak D match, TRBD2 (6 bases). This CDR3 is 13 amino acids long. Trimming shortened V by 5 bases and J by 7 bases, and 12 bases separated the two germline ends. CDR3 sequence: CASSAGTPNEQFF. CDR3 in DNA: TGTGCCAGCAGTGCCGGGACTCCGAATGAGCAGTTCTTC.

The rearrangement links TRBV28 to TRBJ1-2; 8 nucleotides align to TRBD1. Trimming cost V 6 bases and J 8 bases; bases outside gene matches: 8. The CDR3 runs to 13 residues. CDR1 is MDHEN, CDR2 SYDVKM, per germline. The CDR3 DNA reads TGTGCCAGCAGAGCGACAGGGGCGTTCGGCTACACCTTC. Translated: CASRATGAFGYTF.

This sequence joins TRBV6-6 and TRBJ1-1, with D unclear. V was clipped by 8 bases and J by 1 base, with 8 bases between them. CDR1 is MNHNY and CDR2 is SVGAGI in the germline V gene (reference sequence). This CDR3 comprises 12 residues. CDR3 protein: CASQASNTEAFF. Here the CDR3 DNA reads TGTGCCAGCCAAGCATCGAACACTGAAGCTTTCTTT.

This clonotype was detected only a few times. The V and J genes are TRBV14 and TRBJ2-1, with TRBD2 matching over 8 bases. CDR3 length equals 17 residues. V shed 0 bases and J 0 bases; nucleotides not matched to a gene: 4. Germline CDR1 is SGHDN and CDR2 is FVKESK. The chain's CDR3 is CASSQEWRGASYNEQFF. The CDR3 DNA is TGTGCCAGCAGCCAAGAGTGGCGGGGGGCCTCCTACAATGAGCAGTTCTTC.

The chain combines TRBV20-1 with TRBJ2-5, with D unresolved. Trimming pared 0 bases from V and 4 bases from J, leaving 18 bases between. CDR3 length: 16 residues. The germline V gene encodes CDR1 DFQATT and CDR2 SNEGSKA (reference sequence). CDR3: CSARDGRITIRETQYF. The CDR3 coding sequence is TGCAGTGCTAGAGATGGAAGGATTACTATCAGAGAGACCCAGTACTTC.

This clonotype was seen more than once but under ten times. V and J are TRBV9 and TRBJ2-5; no clear D. CDR1 and CDR2 (germline): SGDLS, YYNGEE. V lost 2 bases, J lost 4 bases, and 12 bases lay in between. This CDR3 contains 14 residues. CDR3 residues: CASSVGAPRETQYF. CDR3 nucleotides: TGTGCCAGCAGCGTCGGTGCGCCCAGAGAGACCCAGTACTTC.

This chain links TRBV20-1 with TRBJ2-3; 13 bases are shared with TRBD2. V shed 7 bases, J shed 6 bases, and the junction held 7 bases outside the gene matches. The CDR3 has 14 residues. CDR1 and CDR2 from the germline V gene are DFQATT and SNEGSKA (reference sequence). CDR3 DNA sequence: TGCAGTGGGACACTAGCGGGAGGGCGGGATACGCAGTATTTT. Translation: CSGTLAGGRDTQYF.

This clonotype was observed many times. The V gene is TRBV20-1, the J gene TRBJ1-5; TRBD1 agrees at 8 bases. Losses at the gene ends were 4 bases for V and 9 bases for J; bases not matched to a gene: 11. Germline CDR1 is DFQATT and CDR2 is SNEGSKA (reference sequence). The CDR3 is made up of 14 amino acids. CDR3 sequence: CSAKRDRGIGPQHF. In DNA form, the CDR3 reads TGCAGTGCTAAAAGAGACAGGGGAATTGGGCCCCAGCATTTT.

This sequence joins TRBV5-1 and TRBJ2-6; D may correspond to TRBD1 or TRBD2 (6 bases each). Trimming took 5 bases from V and 4 from J, leaving 25 bases between them. This CDR3 comprises 19 residues. The germline V gene has CDR1 SGHRS and CDR2 YFSETQ. The CDR3 sequence: CASRRGTKRLVIGANVLTF. The CDR3 region has the DNA TGCGCCAGCAGACGGGGGACAAAGAGATTGGTTATCGGGGCCAACGTCCTGACTTTC.

The chain carries TRBV15 and TRBJ2-7, with 10 bases matching TRBD1. With 2 bases clipped from V and 4 bases from J, the junction kept 5 bases outside the gene matches. The CDR3 sequence is 15 residues long. Germline loops: CDR1 LNHNV, CDR2 YYDKDF (reference sequence). For the CDR3, the DNA is TGTGCCACCAGCAGACCGGGACAGGGGAAATACGAGCAGTACTTC. Translated: CATSRPGQGKYEQYF.

This clonotype was seen more than once but under ten times. The chain recombines TRBV2 with TRBJ2-1, with D perhaps assigned TRBD1 or TRBD2 (6 bases each). Germline CDR1 reads SNHLY; CDR2 reads FYNNEI. V was clipped by 7 bases and J by 4 bases, with 14 bases between them. CDR3 length: 14 residues. CDR3 nucleotides: TGTGCCAGCACGTGGGGGGCGTTATACAATGAGCAGTTCTTC. Translating gives CASTWGALYNEQFF.

This clonotype was seen ten or more times. The V and J genes are TRBV20-1 and TRBJ1-2; the D gene is possibly TRBD1 (6 bases). CDR3 length: 14 residues. V was clipped by 8 bases and J by 1 base, with 17 bases between them. Germline V gene lookup returns CDR1 DFQATT and CDR2 SNEGSKA (reference sequence). The CDR3 spells CSFTRQDLNYGYTF. CDR3 nucleotide sequence: TGCAGTTTTACCCGACAGGATCTTAACTATGGCTACACCTTC.

The CDR3 is CASNLQGTNTGELFF. Written as DNA, the CDR3 is TGTGCCAGCAACTTACAGGGAACGAACACCGGGGAGCTGTTTTTT. The J gene is TRBJ2-2, the V gene TRBV27; D perhaps matches TRBD1 (6 bases). Germline CDR1 reads MNHEY; CDR2 reads SMNVEV (reference sequence). The V gene lost 7 bases and the J gene lost 0 bases, with 12 bases spanning the gap. The CDR3 sequence is 15 residues long.

V usage is TRBV12-3 or TRBV12-4 and J usage is TRBJ1-1; 7 nucleotides align to TRBD1. This CDR3 contains 12 residues. The V segment lost 5 bases and the J segment 8 bases; nucleotides outside the gene matches: 5. CDR3 amino acids: CASSHGQAEAFF. For the CDR3, the DNA is TGTGCCAGCAGTCATGGACAGGCCGAAGCTTTCTTT.

A few counts support this clonotype. The rearrangement joins TRBV7-9 to TRBJ2-7; 11 bases fit TRBD2. V was pared by 5 bases and J by 5 bases, with 8 bases of the junction left unmatched. There are 15 residues in the CDR3. Germline V gene sequence: CDR1 SEHNR, CDR2 FQNEAQ (reference sequence). CDR3 DNA sequence: TGTGCCAGCAGCACTACTAGCGGGAGAGGCGACGAGCAGTACTTC. Amino acids: CASSTTSGRGDEQYF.

The chain uses TRBV6-5 and TRBJ1-2; the D gene is possibly TRBD1 (6 bases). With 1 base removed from V and 0 bases from J, the gap between germline ends came to 9 bases. This CDR3 is 15 amino acids long. CDR1 MNHEY and CDR2 SVGAGI come from the germline V gene. As DNA, the CDR3 is TGTGCCAGCAGTTACTACAGGGCGTCTAACTATGGCTACACCTTC. This translates into CASSYYRASNYGYTF.

This clonotype turned up a few times. This chain links TRBV20-1 with TRBJ2-7; 11 bases line up with TRBD1. The CDR3 extends over 14 amino acids. Germline V gene data show CDR1 as DFQATT and CDR2 as SNEGSKA (reference sequence). After removal of 2 bases from V and 5 bases from J, the junction contained 5 bases not matched to a gene. CDR3 sequence reads: CSARLGQGAHEQYF. In nucleotides, the CDR3 is TGCAGTGCTAGACTCGGACAGGGGGCCCACGAGCAGTACTTC.

In this sample, this clonotype turned up a few times. J is TRBJ2-7 and V is TRBV20-1, with 8 bases lining up with TRBD2. Germline V lookup: CDR1 DFQATT, CDR2 SNEGSKA (reference sequence). V shed 3 bases and J 2 bases; nucleotides not matched to a gene: 9. The CDR3 consists of 15 residues. CDR3 sequence (DNA): TGCAGTGCTAGTCCTTCCTTAGCGGGAACCTACGAGCAGTACTTC. Residues: CSASPSLAGTYEQYF.

To note about this clonotype: The junction departs from germline at one end; a sequencing error may be responsible. The chain combines TRBV5-1 with TRBJ1-2; D is possibly TRBD1 (5 bases). Per germline, CDR1 SGHRS and CDR2 YFSETQ. This CDR3 has 12 amino acids. The CDR3 DNA sequence: TGTGCCAGCAGCTCGCAGGGCAGTGGCTACACTTTC. It encodes CASSSQGSGYTF.